The clone carrying this T cell receptor (beta chain) has a count of ten or more. The data originate from a study of identical twins. Addition of a universal primer site occurred through template switching, and cDNA carried unique molecular identifiers. TCRdb processed the 5' RACE reads anew with MiXCR; each CDR3 protein has one entry. The sample yields 200,000 to 300,000 distinct CDR3 sequences, about 10% seen once. Trimming pared 4 bases from V and 6 bases from J, leaving 16 bases between. The length of the CDR3 is 15 residues. Germline CDR1 reads SGHRS; CDR2 reads YFSETQ. All of the donors were Caucasians in good health.

This clonotype was obtained from a man in his fifties or sixties in good health. The sequenced sample was memory T cells sorted from blood. V gene TRBV5-1 combines with J gene TRBJ2-2; D may be TRBD2 (6 bases). CDR3 protein: CASSPGVAQAGELFF. The CDR3 coding sequence is TGCGCCAGCAGCCCGGGGGTGGCTCAGGCCGGGGAGCTGTTTTTT.